The clone carrying this T cell receptor (beta chain) was counted between two and nine times. These data are taken from a study of blood T cell repertoires in COVID-19. Sequenced by immunoSEQ multiplex PCR; TCRdb stores in-frame clones only, minus some. The sample holds some 200,000 clones, approximately 78% seen once. Trimming cost V 3 bases and J 10 bases, with 10 bases left between them. Per germline, CDR1 SEHNR and CDR2 FQNEAQ (reference sequence). CDR3 length: 13 amino acids. For recovered donors of Cohort 3, there were two negative PCRs, clearance, or symptom resolution. This sequence originates from a man between 35 and 55 years old who had recovered from COVID-19. Sample: PBMCs or T cells enriched from blood (not recorded which). The chain joins TRBV7-9 to TRBJ1-6; TRBD1 might be the D (5 bases). The CDR3 loop is CASSFRDRSPLHF. CDR3 in DNA: TGTGCCAGCAGCTTCAGGGATCGATCACCCCTCCACTTT.